This TCR beta chain was obtained from a study of blood T cell repertoires in COVID-19. The overall study: Specimens from acute and convalescent COVID-19 originated in the United States, Italy and Spain. T cells, B-cell-depleted T cells, or PBMCs provided the cDNA or gDNA that served as material.

Followed over time, Seattle patients had been enrolled while infection was active. CDR3 length equals 19 residues. Authors' analysis steps: It was from reference gene primer amplification that nucleated cell counts were estimated. TCRdb keeps only in-frame clones here, not all; method: immunoSEQ multiplex PCR. V, J and clone size are taken as reported in that table, and D and trimming were inferred from the DNA itself. The table shows approximately 200,000 clones, with approximately 87% occurring only once. The gene calls are TRBV21-1 and TRBJ2-3; the table's D gene call, TRBD1, was not cross checked with the DNA. TRBV21-1 is described as a pseudogene. Material: peripheral blood. The receptor comes from a person aged 65 to 85 with COVID-19, enrolled during active disease. The CDR3 region has the DNA TGTGCCAGCAGCAAGACAGGTTGCCCCCAAAAACTAAATACAGATACGCAGTATTTT. Its protein is CASSKTGCPQKLNTDTQYF.